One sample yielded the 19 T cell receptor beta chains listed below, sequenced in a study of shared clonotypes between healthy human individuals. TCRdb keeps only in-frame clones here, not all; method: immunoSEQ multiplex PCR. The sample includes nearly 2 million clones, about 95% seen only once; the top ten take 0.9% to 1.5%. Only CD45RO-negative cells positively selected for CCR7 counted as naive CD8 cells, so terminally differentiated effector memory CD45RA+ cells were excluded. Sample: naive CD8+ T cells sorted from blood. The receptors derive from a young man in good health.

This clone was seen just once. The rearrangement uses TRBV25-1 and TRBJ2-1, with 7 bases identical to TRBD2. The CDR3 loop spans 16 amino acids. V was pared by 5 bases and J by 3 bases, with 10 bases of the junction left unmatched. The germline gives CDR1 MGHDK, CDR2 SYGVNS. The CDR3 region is CASSPPGGGIYNEQFF. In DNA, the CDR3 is TGTGCCAGCAGTCCCCCGGGAGGAGGAATCTACAATGAGCAGTTCTTC.

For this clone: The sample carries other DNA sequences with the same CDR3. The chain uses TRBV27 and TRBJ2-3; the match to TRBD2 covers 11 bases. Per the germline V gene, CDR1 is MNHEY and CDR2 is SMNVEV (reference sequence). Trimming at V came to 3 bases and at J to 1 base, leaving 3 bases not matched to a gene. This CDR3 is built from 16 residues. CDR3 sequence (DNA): TGTGCCAGCAGTTTGCTACTAGCGGGGGGCACAGATACGCAGTATTTT. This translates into CASSLLLAGGTDTQYF.

The CDR3 is CASSYTSGSYNEQFF. CDR3 nucleotides: TGTGCCAGCAGCTATACTAGTGGCTCCTACAATGAGCAGTTCTTC. This chain uses TRBV7-6 with TRBJ2-1; the D gene is possibly TRBD2 (5 bases). CDR3 length: 15 amino acids. The germline V and J ends were trimmed by 4 bases and 0 bases, with 10 bases remaining between them. Germline lookup yields CDR1 SGHVS and CDR2 FNYEAQ.

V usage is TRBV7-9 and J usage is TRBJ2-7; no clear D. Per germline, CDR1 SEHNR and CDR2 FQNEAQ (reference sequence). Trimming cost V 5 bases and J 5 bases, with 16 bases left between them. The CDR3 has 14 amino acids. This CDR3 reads CASSPESGIHEQYF. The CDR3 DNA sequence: TGTGCCAGCAGCCCCGAGTCTGGTATCCACGAGCAGTACTTC. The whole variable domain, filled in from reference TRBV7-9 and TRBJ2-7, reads DTGVSQNPRHKITKRGQNVTFRCDPISEHNRLYWYRQTLGQGPEFLTYFQNEAQLEKSRLLSDRFSAERPKGSFSTLEIQRTEQGDSAMYLCASSPESGIHEQYFGPGTRLTVT.

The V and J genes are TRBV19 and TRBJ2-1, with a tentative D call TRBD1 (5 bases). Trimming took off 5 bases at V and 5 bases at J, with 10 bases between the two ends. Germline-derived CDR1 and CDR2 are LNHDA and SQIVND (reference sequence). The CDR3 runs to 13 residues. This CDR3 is CASSLGQHNEQFF. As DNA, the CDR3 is TGTGCCAGTAGTTTGGGGCAGCACAATGAGCAGTTCTTC.

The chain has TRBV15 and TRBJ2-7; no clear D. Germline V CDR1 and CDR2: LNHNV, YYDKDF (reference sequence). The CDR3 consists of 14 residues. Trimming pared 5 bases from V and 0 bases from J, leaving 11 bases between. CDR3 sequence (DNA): TGTGCCACCAGCTTGTCTCTAGACTCCTACGAGCAGTACTTC. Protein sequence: CATSLSLDSYEQYF.

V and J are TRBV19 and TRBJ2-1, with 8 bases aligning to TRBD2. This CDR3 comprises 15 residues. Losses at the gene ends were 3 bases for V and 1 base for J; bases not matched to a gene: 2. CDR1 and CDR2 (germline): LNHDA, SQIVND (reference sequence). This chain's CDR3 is CASSMVAGSYNEQFF. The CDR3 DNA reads TGTGCCAGTAGTATGGTAGCGGGATCCTACAATGAGCAGTTCTTC.

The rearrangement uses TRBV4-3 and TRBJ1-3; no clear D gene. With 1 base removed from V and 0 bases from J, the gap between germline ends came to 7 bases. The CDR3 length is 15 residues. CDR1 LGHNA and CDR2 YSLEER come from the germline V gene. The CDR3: CASSQVYYSGNTIYF. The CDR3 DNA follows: TGCGCCAGCAGCCAAGTGTACTACTCTGGAAACACCATATATTTT.

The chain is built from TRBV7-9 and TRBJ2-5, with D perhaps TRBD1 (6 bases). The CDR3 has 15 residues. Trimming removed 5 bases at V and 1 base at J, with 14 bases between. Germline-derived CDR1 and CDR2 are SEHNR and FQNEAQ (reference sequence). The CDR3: CASSLPRGPQETQYF. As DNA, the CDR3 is TGTGCCAGCAGCCTCCCCAGGGGCCCCCAAGAGACCCAGTACTTC.

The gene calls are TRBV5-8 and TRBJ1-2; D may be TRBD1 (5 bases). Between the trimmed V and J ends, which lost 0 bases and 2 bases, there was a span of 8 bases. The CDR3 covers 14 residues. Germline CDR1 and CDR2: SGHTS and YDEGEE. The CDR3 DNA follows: TGTGCCAGCAGCTTGGGGGGCCTCAACTATGGCTACACCTTC. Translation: CASSLGGLNYGYTF.

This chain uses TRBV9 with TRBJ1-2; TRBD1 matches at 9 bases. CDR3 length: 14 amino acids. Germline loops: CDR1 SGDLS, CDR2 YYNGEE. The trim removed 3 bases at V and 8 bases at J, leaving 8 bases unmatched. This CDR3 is CASSAGTGGRGYTF. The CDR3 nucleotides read TGTGCCAGCAGCGCAGGAACAGGGGGCAGGGGCTACACCTTC. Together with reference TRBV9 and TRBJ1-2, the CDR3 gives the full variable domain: DSGVTQTPKHLITATGQRVTLRCSPRSGDLSVYWYQQSLDQGLQFLIQYYNGEERAKGNILERFSAQQFPDLHSELNLSSLELGDSALYFCASSAGTGGRGYTFGSGTRLTVV.

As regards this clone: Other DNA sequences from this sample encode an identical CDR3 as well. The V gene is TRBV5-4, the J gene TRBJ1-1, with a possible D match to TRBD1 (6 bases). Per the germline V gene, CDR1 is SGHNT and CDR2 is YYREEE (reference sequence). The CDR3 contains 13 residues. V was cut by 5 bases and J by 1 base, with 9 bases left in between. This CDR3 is CASSLTGNTEAFF. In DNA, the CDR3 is TGTGCCAGCAGTCTGACAGGGAACACTGAAGCTTTCTTT. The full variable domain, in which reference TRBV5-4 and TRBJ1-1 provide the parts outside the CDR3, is ETGVTQSPTHLIKTRGQQVTLRCSSQSGHNTVSWYQQALGQGPQFIFQYYREEENGRGNFPPRFSGLQFPNYSSELNVNALELDDSALYLCASSLTGNTEAFFGQGTRLTVV.

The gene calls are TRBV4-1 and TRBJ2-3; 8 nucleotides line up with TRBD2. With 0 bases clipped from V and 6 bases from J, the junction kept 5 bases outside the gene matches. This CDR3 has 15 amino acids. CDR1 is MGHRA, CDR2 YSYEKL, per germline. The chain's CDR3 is CASSQELAGSDTQYF. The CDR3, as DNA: TGCGCCAGCAGCCAAGAGTTAGCGGGGTCCGATACGCAGTATTTT.

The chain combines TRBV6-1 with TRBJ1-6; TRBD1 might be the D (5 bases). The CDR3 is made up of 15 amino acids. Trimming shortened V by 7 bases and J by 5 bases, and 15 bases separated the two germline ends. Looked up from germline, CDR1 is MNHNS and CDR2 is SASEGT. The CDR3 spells CASTDSRGDNSPLHF. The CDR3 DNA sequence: TGTGCCAGCACGGACTCTCGAGGGGATAATTCACCCCTCCACTTT.

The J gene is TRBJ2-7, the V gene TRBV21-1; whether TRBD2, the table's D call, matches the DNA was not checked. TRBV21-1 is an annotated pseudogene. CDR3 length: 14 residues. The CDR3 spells CASSKDSSPTEQYF. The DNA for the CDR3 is TGTGCCAGCAGCAAAGACTCTTCGCCAACCGAACAGTACTTC.

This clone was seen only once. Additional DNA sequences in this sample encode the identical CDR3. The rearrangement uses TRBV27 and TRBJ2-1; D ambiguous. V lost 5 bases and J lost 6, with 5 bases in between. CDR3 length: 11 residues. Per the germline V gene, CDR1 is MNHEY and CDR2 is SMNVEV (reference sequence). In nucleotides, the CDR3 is TGTGCCAGCAGTAATGGCAATGAGCAGTTCTTC. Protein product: CASSNGNEQFF.

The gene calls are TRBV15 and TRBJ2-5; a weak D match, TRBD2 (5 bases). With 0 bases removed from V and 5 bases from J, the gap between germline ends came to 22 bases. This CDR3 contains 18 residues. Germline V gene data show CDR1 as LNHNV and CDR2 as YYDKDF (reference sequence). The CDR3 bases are TGTGCCACCAGCAGAGATCACCCGGACCTAGCCCCATGGGAGACCCAGTACTTC. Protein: CATSRDHPDLAPWETQYF.

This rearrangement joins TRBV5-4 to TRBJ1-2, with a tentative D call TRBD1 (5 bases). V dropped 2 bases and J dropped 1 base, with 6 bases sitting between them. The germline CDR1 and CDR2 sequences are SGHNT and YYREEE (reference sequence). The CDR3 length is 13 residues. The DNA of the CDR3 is TGTGCCAGCAGCTTAGGGGTTAACTATGGCTACACCTTC. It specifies CASSLGVNYGYTF.

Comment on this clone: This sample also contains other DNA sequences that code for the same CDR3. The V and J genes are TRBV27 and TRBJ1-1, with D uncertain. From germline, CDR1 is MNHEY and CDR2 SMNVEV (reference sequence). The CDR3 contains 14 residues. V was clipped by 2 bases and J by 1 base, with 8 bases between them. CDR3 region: CASSLGGSNTEAFF. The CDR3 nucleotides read TGTGCCAGCAGTTTAGGTGGGTCGAACACTGAAGCTTTCTTT.